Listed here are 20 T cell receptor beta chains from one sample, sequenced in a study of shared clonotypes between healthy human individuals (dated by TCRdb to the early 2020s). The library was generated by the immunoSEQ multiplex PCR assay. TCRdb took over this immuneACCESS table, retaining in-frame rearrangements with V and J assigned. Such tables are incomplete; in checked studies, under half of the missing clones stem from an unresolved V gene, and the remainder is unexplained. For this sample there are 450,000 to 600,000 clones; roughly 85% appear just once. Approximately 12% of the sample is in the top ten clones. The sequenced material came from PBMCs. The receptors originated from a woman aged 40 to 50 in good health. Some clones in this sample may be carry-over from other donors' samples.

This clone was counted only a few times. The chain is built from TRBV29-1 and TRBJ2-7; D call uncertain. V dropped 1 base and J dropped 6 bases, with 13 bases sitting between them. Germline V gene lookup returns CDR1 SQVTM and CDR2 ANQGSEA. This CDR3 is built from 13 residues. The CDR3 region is CSVEASGVGEQYF. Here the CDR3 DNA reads TGCAGCGTTGAAGCAAGTGGGGTCGGCGAGCAGTACTTC.

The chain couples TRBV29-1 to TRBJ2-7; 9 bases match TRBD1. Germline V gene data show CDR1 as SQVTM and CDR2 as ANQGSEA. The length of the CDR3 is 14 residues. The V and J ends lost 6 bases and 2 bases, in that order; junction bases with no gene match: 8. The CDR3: CSVLGTGRTYEQYF. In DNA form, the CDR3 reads TGCAGCGTCCTAGGGACAGGGCGGACCTACGAGCAGTACTTC.

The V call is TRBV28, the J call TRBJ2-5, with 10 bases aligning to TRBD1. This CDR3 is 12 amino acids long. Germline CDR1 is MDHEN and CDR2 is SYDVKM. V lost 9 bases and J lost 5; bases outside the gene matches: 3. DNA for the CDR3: TGTGCCAGTGTGGACAGGGGGGAGACCCAGTACTTC. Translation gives CASVDRGETQYF.

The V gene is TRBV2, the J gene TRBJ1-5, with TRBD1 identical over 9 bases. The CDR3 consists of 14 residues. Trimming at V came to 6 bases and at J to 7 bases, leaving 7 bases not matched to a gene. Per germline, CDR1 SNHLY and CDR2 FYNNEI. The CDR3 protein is CASSATGGEQPQHF. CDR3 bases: TGTGCCAGCAGCGCTACAGGGGGCGAACAGCCCCAGCATTTT.

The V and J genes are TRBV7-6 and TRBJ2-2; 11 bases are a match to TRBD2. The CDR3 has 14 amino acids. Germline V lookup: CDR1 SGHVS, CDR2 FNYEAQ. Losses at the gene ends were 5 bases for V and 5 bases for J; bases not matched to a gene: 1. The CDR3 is CASSRLAGTGELFF. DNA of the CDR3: TGTGCCAGCAGCCGACTAGCGGGAACCGGGGAGCTGTTTTTT.

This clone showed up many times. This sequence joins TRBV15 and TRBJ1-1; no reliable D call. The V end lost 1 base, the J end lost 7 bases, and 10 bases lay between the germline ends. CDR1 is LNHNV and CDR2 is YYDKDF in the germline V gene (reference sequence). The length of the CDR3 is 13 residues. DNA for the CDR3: TGTGCCACCAGCAGAGTTTCGGCAGATGAAGCTTTCTTT. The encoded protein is CATSRVSADEAFF.

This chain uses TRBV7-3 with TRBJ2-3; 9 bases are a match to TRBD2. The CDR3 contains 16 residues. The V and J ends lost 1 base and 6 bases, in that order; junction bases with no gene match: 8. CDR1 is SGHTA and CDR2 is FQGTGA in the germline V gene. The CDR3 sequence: CASSLNLLAGSDTQYF. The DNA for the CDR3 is TGTGCCAGCAGCTTAAATCTGCTAGCGGGAAGCGATACGCAGTATTTT.

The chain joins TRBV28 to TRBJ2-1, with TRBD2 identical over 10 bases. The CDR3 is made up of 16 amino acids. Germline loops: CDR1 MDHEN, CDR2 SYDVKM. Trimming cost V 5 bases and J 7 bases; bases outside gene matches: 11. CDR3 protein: CASSQPLLAGINEQFF. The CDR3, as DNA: TGTGCCAGCAGTCAACCTTTACTAGCGGGAATAAATGAGCAGTTCTTC. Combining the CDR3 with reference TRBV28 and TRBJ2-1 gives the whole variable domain DVKVTQSSRYLVKRTGEKVFLECVQDMDHENMFWYRQDPGLGLRLIYFSYDVKMKEKGDIPEGYSVSREKKERFSLILESASTNQTSMYLCASSQPLLAGINEQFFGPGTRLTVL.

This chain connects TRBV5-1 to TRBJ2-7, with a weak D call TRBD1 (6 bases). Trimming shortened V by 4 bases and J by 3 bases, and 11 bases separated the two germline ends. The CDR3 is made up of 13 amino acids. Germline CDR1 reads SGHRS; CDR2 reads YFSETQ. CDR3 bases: TGCGCCAGCAGCCTGTCAGGGGTCTACGAGCAGTACTTC. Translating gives CASSLSGVYEQYF.

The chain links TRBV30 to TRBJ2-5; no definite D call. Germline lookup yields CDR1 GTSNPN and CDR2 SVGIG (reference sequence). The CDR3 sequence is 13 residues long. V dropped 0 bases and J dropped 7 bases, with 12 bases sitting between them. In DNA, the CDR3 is TGTGCCTGGAGTGTAATCGGATCTGGGACCCAGTACTTC. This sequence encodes CAWSVIGSGTQYF.

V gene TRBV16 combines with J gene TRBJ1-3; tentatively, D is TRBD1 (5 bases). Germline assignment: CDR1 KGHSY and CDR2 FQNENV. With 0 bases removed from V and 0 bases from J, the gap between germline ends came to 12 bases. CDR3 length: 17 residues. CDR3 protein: CASSQSRVGLSGNTIYF. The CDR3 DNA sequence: TGTGCCAGCAGCCAATCCAGGGTGGGTCTCTCTGGAAACACCATATATTTT. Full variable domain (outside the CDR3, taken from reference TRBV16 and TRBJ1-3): GEEVAQTPKHLVRGEGQKAKLYCAPIKGHSYVFWYQQVLKNEFKFLISFQNENVFDETGMPKERFSAKCLPNSPCSLEIQATKLEDSAVYFCASSQSRVGLSGNTIYFGEGSWLTVV.

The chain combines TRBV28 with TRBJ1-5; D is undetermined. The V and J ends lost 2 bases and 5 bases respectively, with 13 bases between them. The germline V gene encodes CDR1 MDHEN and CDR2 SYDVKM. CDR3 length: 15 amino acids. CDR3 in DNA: TGTGCCAGCAGTTTAGTCCGTGGAAGGCATCAGCCCCAGCATTTT. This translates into CASSLVRGRHQPQHF.

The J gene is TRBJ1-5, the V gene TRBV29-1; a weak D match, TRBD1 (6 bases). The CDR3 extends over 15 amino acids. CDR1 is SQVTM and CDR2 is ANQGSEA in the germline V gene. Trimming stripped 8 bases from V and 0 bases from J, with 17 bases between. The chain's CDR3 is CSTRGIEYSNQPQHF. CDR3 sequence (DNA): TGCAGCACCAGGGGAATAGAGTATAGCAATCAGCCCCAGCATTTT.

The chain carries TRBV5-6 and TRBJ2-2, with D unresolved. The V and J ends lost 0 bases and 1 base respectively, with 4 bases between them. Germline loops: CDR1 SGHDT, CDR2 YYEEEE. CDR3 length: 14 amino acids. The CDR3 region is CASSLGGNTGELFF. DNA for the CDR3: TGTGCCAGCAGCTTGGGCGGGAACACCGGGGAGCTGTTTTTT.

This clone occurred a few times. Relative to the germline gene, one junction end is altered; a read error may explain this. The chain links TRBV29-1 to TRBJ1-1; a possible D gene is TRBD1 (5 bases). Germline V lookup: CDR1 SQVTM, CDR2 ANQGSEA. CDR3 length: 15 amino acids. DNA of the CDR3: TGCAGCGTTAAAGACACCACCAGGGAGAACACTGAAGCTTTCTTT. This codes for CSVKDTTRENTEAFF.

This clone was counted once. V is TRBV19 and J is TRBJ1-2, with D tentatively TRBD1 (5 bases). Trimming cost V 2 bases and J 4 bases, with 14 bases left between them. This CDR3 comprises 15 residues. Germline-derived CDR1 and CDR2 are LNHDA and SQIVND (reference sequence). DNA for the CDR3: TGTGCCAGTAGTATATCCGGGGGGGGACGCTATGGCTACACCTTC. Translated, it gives CASSISGGGRYGYTF.

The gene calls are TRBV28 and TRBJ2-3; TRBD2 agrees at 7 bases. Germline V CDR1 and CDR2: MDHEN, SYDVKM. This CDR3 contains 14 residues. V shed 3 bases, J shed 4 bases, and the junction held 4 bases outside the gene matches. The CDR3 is CASSFSGLADTQYF. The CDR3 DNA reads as TGTGCCAGCAGTTTCTCCGGACTAGCAGATACGCAGTATTTT.

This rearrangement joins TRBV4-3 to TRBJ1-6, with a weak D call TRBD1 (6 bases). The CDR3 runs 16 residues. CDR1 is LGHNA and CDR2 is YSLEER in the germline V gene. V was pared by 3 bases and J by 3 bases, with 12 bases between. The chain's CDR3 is CASSHLDRYYNSPLHF. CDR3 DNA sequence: TGCGCCAGCAGCCATTTGGACAGATACTATAATTCACCCCTCCACTTT.

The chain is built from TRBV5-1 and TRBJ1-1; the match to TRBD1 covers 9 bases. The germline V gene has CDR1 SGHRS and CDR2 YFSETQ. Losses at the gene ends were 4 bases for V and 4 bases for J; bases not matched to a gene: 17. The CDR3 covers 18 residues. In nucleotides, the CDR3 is TGCGCCAGCAGCATGCTACCAACTACAGGGGGCGCGAGCACTGAAGCTTTCTTT. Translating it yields CASSMLPTTGGASTEAFF. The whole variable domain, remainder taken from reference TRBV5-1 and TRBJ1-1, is KAGVTQTPRYLIKTRGQQVTLSCSPISGHRSVSWYQQTPGQGLQFLFEYFSETQRNKGNFPGRFSGRQFSNSRSEMNVSTLELGDSALYLCASSMLPTTGGASTEAFFGQGTRLTVV.

The CDR3 reads CASRTGTSGRGQETQYF. The CDR3 bases are TGCGCCAGCAGGACCGGGACTAGCGGGAGGGGGCAAGAGACCCAGTACTTC. This chain joins TRBV10-2 and TRBJ2-5, with 16 bases fitting TRBD2. The CDR3 extends over 17 amino acids. CDR1 and CDR2 from the germline V gene are WSHSY and SAAADI. V dropped 6 bases and J dropped 2; count of bases not matched to a gene: 6.